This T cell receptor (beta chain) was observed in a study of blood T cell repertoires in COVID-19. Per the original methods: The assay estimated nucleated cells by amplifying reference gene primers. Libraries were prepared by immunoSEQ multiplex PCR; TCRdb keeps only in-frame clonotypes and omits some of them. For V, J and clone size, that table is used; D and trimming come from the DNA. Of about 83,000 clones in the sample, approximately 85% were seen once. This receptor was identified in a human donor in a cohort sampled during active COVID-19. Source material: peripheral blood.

CDR3 sequence (DNA): TGTGCCAGCAGTTATTCCGCGGGAGTAGCTAATGAGCAGTTCTTC. Translating gives CASSYSAGVANEQFF. This rearrangement joins TRBV7-8 to TRBJ2-1; 7 bases are a match to TRBD2. This CDR3 spans 15 amino acids. Germline CDR1 and CDR2: SGHVS and FQNEAQ. Unmatched junction bases numbered 12, after V lost 6 bases and J lost 7 bases.